What follows is one T cell receptor beta chain and its context. Sorted subsets were amplified in replicate PCRs using 200 ng DNA, 32,000 or so T cell genomes. Using immunoSEQ multiplex PCR, the repertoire was profiled, and TCRdb retains in-frame clones only, with some absent. The profile shows some 650,000 clones, 95% to 98% of them singletons. This specimen belongs to a study of shared clonotypes between healthy human individuals. The V and J ends lost 2 bases and 6 bases, in that order; junction bases with no gene match: 10. Germline V gives CDR1 SGHVS, CDR2 FQNEAQ. This CDR3 region has 18 residues.

The sample comprised naive CD4+ T cells sorted from blood. Subset reported: CD45RA+ positively selected. The source of this sequence is a woman aged 25-40 years in good health. The chain has TRBV7-8 and TRBJ2-2; 12 bases fit TRBD2. The CDR3 coding sequence is TGTGCCAGCAGCTTAAGACGGCTAGCGGGAGGGCGAGCCGGGGAGCTGTTTTTT. It translates to CASSLRRLAGGRAGELFF.